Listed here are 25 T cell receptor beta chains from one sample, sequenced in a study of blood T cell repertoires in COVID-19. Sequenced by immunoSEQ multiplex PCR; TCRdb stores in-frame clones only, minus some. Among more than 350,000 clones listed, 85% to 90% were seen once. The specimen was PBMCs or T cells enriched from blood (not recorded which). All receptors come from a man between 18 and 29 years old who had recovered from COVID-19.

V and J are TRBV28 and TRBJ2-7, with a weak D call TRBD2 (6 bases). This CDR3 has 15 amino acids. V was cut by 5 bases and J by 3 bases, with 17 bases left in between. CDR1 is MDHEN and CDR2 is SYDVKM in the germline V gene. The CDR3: CASSQPPGLLYEQYF. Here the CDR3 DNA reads TGTGCCAGCAGTCAACCCCCGGGACTTCTCTACGAGCAGTACTTC.

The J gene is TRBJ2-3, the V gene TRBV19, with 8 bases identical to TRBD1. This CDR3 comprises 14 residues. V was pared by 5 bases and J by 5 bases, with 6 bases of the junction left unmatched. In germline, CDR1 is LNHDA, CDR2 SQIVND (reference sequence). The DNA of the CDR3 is TGTGCCAGTAGTGCAGCAGGGGGCAAAGATACGCAGTATTTT. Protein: CASSAAGGKDTQYF.

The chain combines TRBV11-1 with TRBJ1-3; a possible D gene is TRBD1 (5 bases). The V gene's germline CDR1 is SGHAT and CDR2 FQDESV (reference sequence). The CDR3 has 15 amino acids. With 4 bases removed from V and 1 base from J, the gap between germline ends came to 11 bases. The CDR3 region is CASSYISGSGNTIYF. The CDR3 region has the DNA TGTGCCAGCAGCTACATCTCAGGGTCTGGAAACACCATATATTTT.

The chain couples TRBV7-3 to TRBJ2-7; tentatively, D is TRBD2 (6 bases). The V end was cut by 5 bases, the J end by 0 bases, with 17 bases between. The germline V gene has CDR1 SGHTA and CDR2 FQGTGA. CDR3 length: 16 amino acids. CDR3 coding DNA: TGTGCCAGCAGCCTGGCCGGAGGAGGGACCTCCTACGAGCAGTACTTC. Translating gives CASSLAGGGTSYEQYF. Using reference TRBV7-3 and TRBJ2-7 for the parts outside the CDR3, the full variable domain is GAGVSQTPSNKVTEKGKYVELRCDPISGHTALYWYRQSLGQGPEFLIYFQGTGAADDSGLPNDRFFAVRPEGSVSTLKIQRTERGDSAVYLCASSLAGGGTSYEQYFGPGTRLTVT.

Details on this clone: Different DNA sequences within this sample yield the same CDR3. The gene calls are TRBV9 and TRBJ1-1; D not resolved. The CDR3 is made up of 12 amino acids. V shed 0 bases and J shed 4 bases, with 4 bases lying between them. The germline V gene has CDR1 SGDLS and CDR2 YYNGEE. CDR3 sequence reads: CASSVGGTEAFF. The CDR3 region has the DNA TGTGCCAGCAGCGTAGGAGGCACTGAAGCTTTCTTT.

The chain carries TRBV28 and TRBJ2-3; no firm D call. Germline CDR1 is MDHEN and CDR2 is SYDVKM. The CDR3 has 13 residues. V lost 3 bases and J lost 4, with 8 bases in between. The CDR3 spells CASSFPSPDTQYF. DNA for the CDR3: TGTGCCAGCAGTTTCCCCTCTCCAGATACGCAGTATTTT.

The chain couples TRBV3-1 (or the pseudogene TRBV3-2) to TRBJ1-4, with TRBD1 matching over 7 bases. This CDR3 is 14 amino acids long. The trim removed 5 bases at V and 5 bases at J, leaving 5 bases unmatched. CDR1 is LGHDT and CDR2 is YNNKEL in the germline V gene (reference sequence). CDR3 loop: CASSGDRGNEKLFF. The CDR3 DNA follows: TGTGCCAGCAGCGGGGACAGAGGAAATGAAAAACTGTTTTTT.

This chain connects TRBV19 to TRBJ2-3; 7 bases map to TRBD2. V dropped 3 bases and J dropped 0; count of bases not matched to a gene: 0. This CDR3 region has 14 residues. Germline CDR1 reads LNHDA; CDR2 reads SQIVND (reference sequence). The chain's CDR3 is CASSMGGSTDTQYF. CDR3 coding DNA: TGTGCCAGTAGTATGGGAGGGAGCACAGATACGCAGTATTTT.

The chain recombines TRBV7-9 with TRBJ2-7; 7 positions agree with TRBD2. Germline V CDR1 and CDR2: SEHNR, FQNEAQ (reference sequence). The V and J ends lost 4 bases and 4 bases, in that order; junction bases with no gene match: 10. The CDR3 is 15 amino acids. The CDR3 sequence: CASSSSGLSAYEQYF. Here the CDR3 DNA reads TGTGCCAGCAGCTCTAGCGGTCTATCCGCTTACGAGCAGTACTTC.

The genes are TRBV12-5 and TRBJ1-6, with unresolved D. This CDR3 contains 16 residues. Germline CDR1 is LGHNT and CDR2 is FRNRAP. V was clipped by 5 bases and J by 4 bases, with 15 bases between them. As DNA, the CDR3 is TGTGCTAGTGGTATGCGGGCCACCTTGTATAATTCACCCCTCCACTTT. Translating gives CASGMRATLYNSPLHF.

The chain's CDR3 is CASSQDPGTEAFF. The CDR3 region has the DNA TGCGCCAGCAGCCAAGATCCGGGCACTGAAGCTTTCTTT. The chain combines TRBV4-1 with TRBJ1-1; D is unresolved. The V gene lost 0 bases and the J gene lost 4 bases, with 6 bases spanning the gap. This CDR3 contains 13 residues. Germline assignment: CDR1 MGHRA and CDR2 YSYEKL.

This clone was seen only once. This CDR3 reads CATSDLYYGYTF. The CDR3 nucleotides read TGTGCCACCAGTGATCTGTACTATGGCTACACCTTC. The chain is built from TRBV24-1 and TRBJ1-2; D gene unclear. Trimming removed 3 bases from V and 3 bases from J, with 4 bases in between. This CDR3 is 12 amino acids long. The germline CDR1 and CDR2 sequences are KGHDR and SFDVKD.

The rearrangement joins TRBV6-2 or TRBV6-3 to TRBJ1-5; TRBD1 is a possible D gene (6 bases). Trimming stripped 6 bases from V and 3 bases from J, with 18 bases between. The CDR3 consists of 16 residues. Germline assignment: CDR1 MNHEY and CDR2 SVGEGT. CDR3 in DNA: TGTGCCAGCAGCCACCGGGACACATACCACAATCAGCCCCAGCATTTT. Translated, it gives CASSHRDTYHNQPQHF.

The CDR3 reads CASSLEREITDTQYF. CDR3 in DNA: TGCGCCAGCAGCTTGGAGCGGGAGATCACAGATACGCAGTATTTT. This chain connects TRBV5-1 to TRBJ2-3; 8 nucleotides agree with TRBD2. This CDR3 region has 15 residues. The germline CDR1 and CDR2 sequences are SGHRS and YFSETQ. Trimming took 0 bases from V and 2 from J; bases not matched to a gene: 2. The variable domain in full, completed from reference TRBV5-1 and TRBJ2-3, reads KAGVTQTPRYLIKTRGQQVTLSCSPISGHRSVSWYQQTPGQGLQFLFEYFSETQRNKGNFPGRFSGRQFSNSRSEMNVSTLELGDSALYLCASSLEREITDTQYFGPGTRLTVL.

The CDR3 region is CSVELGLNTEAFF. DNA of the CDR3: TGCAGCGTTGAGCTGGGGCTAAACACTGAAGCTTTCTTT. V usage is TRBV29-1 and J usage is TRBJ1-1; maybe TRBD1 (5 bases). The CDR3 length is 13 residues. Trimming pared 3 bases from V and 2 bases from J, leaving 10 bases between. Looked up from germline, CDR1 is SQVTM and CDR2 is ANQGSEA.

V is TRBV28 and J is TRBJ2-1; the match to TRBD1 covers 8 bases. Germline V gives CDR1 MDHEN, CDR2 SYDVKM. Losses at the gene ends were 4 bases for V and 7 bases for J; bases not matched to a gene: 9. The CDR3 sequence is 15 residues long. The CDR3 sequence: CASSSPGGGRNEQFF. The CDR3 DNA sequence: TGTGCCAGCAGTTCCCCAGGGGGCGGTAGGAATGAGCAGTTCTTC.

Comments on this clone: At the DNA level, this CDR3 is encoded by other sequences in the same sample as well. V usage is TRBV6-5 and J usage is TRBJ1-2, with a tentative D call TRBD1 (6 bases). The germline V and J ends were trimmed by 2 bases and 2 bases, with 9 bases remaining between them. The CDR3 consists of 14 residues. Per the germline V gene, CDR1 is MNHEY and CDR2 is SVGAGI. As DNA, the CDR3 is TGTGCCAGCAGTTACGGGGGCAGCAACTATGGCTACACCTTC. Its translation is CASSYGGSNYGYTF.

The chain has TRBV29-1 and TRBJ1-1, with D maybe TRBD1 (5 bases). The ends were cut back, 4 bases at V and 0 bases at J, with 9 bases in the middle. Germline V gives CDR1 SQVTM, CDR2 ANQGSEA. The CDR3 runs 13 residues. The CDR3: CSVGQLMNTEAFF. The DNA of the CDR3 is TGCAGCGTTGGACAGCTAATGAACACTGAAGCTTTCTTT.

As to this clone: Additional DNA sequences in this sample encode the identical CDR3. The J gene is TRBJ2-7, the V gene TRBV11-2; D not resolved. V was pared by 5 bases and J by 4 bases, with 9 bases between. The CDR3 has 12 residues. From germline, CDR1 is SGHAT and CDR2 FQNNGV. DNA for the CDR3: TGTGCCAGCAGCCTATCTAGTTACGAGCAGTACTTC. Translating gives CASSLSSYEQYF.

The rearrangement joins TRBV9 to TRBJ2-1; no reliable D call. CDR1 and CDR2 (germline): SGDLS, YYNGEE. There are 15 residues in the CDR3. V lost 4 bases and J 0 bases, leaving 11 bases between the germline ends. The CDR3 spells CASSPRGLSYNEQFF. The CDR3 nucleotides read TGTGCCAGCAGCCCCCGAGGCCTCTCCTACAATGAGCAGTTCTTC. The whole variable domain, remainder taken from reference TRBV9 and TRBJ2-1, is DSGVTQTPKHLITATGQRVTLRCSPRSGDLSVYWYQQSLDQGLQFLIQYYNGEERAKGNILERFSAQQFPDLHSELNLSSLELGDSALYFCASSPRGLSYNEQFFGPGTRLTVL.

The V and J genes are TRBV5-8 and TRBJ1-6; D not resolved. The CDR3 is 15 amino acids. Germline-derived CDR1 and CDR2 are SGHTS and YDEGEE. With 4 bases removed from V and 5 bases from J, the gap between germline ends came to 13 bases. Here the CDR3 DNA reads TGTGCCAGCAGCCTCCGGGCGGGGAATAATTCACCCCTCCACTTT. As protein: CASSLRAGNNSPLHF.

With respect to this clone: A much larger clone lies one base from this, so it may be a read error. The CDR3 reads CASSPGTGNYEQYF. For the CDR3, the DNA is TGTGCCAGCAGTCCCGGGACAGGGAACTACGAGCAGTACTTC. V gene TRBV27 combines with J gene TRBJ2-7; 9 nucleotides align to TRBD1. V dropped 5 bases and J dropped 3; count of bases not matched to a gene: 5. The CDR3 is 14 amino acids. The germline V gene encodes CDR1 MNHEY and CDR2 SMNVEV (reference sequence).

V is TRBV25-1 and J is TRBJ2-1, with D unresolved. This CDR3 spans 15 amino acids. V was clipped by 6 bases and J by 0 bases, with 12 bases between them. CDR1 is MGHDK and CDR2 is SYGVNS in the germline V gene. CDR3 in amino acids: CASSVSRSSYNEQFF. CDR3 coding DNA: TGTGCCAGCAGCGTCAGTCGCAGCTCCTACAATGAGCAGTTCTTC. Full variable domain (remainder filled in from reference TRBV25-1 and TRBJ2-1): EADIYQTPRYLVIGTGKKITLECSQTMGHDKMYWYQQDPGMELHLIHYSYGVNSTEKGDLSSESTVSRIRTEHFPLTLESARPSHTSQYLCASSVSRSSYNEQFFGPGTRLTVL.

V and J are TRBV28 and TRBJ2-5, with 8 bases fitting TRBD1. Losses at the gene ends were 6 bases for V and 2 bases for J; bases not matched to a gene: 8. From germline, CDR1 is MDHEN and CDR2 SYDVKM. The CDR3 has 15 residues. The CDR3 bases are TGTGCCAGCAGAGCCGACCGGGACAGGCAAGAGACCCAGTACTTC. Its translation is CASRADRDRQETQYF. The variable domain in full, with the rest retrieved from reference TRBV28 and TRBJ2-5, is DVKVTQSSRYLVKRTGEKVFLECVQDMDHENMFWYRQDPGLGLRLIYFSYDVKMKEKGDIPEGYSVSREKKERFSLILESASTNQTSMYLCASRADRDRQETQYFGPGTRLLVL.

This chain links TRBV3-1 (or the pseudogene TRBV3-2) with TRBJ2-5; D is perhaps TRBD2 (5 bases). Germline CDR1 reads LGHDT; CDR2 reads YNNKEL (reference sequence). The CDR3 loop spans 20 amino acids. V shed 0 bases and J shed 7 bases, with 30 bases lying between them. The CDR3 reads CASSQEGPASRRRLRGTQYF. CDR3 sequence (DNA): TGTGCCAGCAGCCAAGAAGGGCCGGCTAGCCGCCGACGCTTAAGAGGGACCCAGTACTTC.